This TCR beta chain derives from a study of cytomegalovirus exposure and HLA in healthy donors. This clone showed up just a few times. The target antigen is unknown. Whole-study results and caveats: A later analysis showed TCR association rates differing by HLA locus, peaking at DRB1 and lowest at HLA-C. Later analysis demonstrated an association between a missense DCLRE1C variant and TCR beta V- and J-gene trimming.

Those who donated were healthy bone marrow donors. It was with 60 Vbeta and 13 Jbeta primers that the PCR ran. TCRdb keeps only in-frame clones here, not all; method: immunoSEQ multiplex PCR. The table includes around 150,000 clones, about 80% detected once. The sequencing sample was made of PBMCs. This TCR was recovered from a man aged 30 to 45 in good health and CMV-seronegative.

The DNA for the CDR3 is TGTGCCAGCAGCTTAGACAGGGCTCGCAACACCATATATTTT. It yields the protein CASSLDRARNTIYF. The chain employs TRBV7-9 and TRBJ1-3; a weak D match, TRBD1 (6 bases). Trimming cost V 1 base and J 7 bases, with 11 bases left between them. This CDR3 contains 14 residues. The germline V gene has CDR1 SEHNR and CDR2 FQNEAQ (reference sequence). The entire variable domain, with the rest obtained from reference TRBV7-9 and TRBJ1-3, is as follows: DTGVSQNPRHKITKRGQNVTFRCDPISEHNRLYWYRQTLGQGPEFLTYFQNEAQLEKSRLLSDRFSAERPKGSFSTLEIQRTEQGDSAMYLCASSLDRARNTIYFGEGSWLTVV.